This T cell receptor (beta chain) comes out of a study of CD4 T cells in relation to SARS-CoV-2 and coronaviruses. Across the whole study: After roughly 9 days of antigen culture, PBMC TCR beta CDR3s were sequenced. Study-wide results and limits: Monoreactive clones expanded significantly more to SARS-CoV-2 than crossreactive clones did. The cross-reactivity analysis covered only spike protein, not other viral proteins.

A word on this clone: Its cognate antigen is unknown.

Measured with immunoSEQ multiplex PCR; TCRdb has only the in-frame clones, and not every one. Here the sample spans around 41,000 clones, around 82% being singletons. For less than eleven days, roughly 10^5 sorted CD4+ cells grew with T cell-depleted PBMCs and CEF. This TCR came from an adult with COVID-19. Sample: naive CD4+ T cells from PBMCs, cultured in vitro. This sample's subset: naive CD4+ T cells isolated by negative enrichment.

DNA for the CDR3: TGTGCCAGCAGTTACTCTCGTTTAGTCGGTGAGCAGTTCTTC. Protein product: CASSYSRLVGEQFF. The J gene is TRBJ2-1, the V gene TRBV6-5; D gene uncertain. The germline V and J ends were trimmed by 0 bases and 9 bases, with 12 bases remaining between them. The V gene's germline CDR1 is MNHEY and CDR2 SVGAGI. The CDR3 contains 14 residues.